The 18 T cell receptor beta chains below all came from one sample that was sequenced in a study of shared clonotypes between healthy human individuals. Data came from immunoSEQ multiplex PCR; TCRdb stores just in-frame clones and leaves some out. The repertoire holds about 480,000 clones, with more than 65% as singletons. What was sequenced was PBMCs. These receptors all stem from a woman between 35 and 50 years old in good health. Some clones in this sample may be carry-over from other donors' samples.

The chain is built from TRBV7-9 and TRBJ2-7; D is uncertain. Trimming stripped 3 bases from V and 6 bases from J, with 9 bases between. The CDR3 runs to 12 residues. CDR1 is SEHNR, CDR2 FQNEAQ, per germline (reference sequence). Written as DNA, the CDR3 is TGTGCCAGCAGCTTTATCGGCCCCGAGCAGTACTTC. It is translated as CASSFIGPEQYF.

This clone was seen at least ten times. V and J are TRBV7-9 and TRBJ2-1; 7 nucleotides align to TRBD2. Trimming took 5 bases from V and 15 from J; bases not matched to a gene: 19. The germline gives CDR1 SEHNR, CDR2 FQNEAQ (reference sequence). The CDR3 sequence is 15 residues long. The CDR3 loop reads CASSPLPNPGEGPFF. The CDR3 nucleotides are TGTGCCAGCAGCCCACTGCCGAATCCGGGGGAGGGCCCGTTCTTC.

The sample holds one count of this clone. The chain links TRBV7-2 to TRBJ1-5; D is ambiguous. Per germline, CDR1 SGHTA and CDR2 FQGNSA. The V and J ends lost 1 base and 0 bases respectively, with 13 bases between them. The CDR3 runs 17 residues. CDR3 region: CASSLGWGQYSNQPQHF. CDR3 DNA sequence: TGTGCCAGCAGCTTAGGGTGGGGTCAGTATAGCAATCAGCCCCAGCATTTT.

This clone was seen more than once but under ten times. The chain links TRBV10-3 to TRBJ1-1, with a possible D match to TRBD1 (5 bases). Germline V gives CDR1 ENHRY, CDR2 SYGVKD. The length of the CDR3 is 14 residues. Trimming pared 7 bases from V and 5 bases from J, leaving 17 bases between. The CDR3, as DNA: TGTGCCATCAAATCTCCGGGAGAGGGGACTGAAGCTTTCTTT. Translated: CAIKSPGEGTEAFF.

The V and J genes are TRBV19 and TRBJ1-3; D is undetermined. The CDR3 is 14 amino acids. The V gene's germline CDR1 is LNHDA and CDR2 SQIVND (reference sequence). Trimming removed 7 bases at V and 4 bases at J, with 14 bases between. The CDR3 sequence: CASTPDLGGNTIYF. In nucleotides, the CDR3 is TGTGCCAGTACCCCGGACCTAGGAGGAAACACCATATATTTT.

The chain joins TRBV30 to TRBJ1-2; D remains unclear. The germline V and J ends were trimmed by 4 bases and 4 bases, with 13 bases remaining between them. The CDR3 totals 13 residues. Germline assignment: CDR1 GTSNPN and CDR2 SVGIG (reference sequence). The DNA of the CDR3 is TGTGCCTGGACCCTCGGACTGGGCTATGGCTACACCTTC. Residues: CAWTLGLGYGYTF.

CDR3 protein: CASRQDQTHGEQFF. In nucleotides, the CDR3 is TGTGCCAGCAGGCAAGACCAAACCCACGGTGAGCAGTTCTTC. V gene TRBV6-5 combines with J gene TRBJ2-1; D gene ambiguous. Germline V gene sequence: CDR1 MNHEY, CDR2 SVGAGI. V was pared by 6 bases and J by 9 bases, with 18 bases between. The CDR3 covers 14 residues.

Only a few counts were recorded for this clone. The chain has TRBV30 and TRBJ1-2, with 7 bases aligning to TRBD1. This CDR3 spans 14 amino acids. V trimming: 2 bases; J trimming: 4 bases; junction bases outside the gene matches: 7. The V gene's germline CDR1 is GTSNPN and CDR2 SVGIG (reference sequence). CDR3 bases: TGTGCCTGGAGTAGGGGGGACAGCACCTATGGCTACACCTTC. It encodes CAWSRGDSTYGYTF.

The chain carries TRBV10-3 and TRBJ2-7; D may be TRBD1 or TRBD2 (5 bases each). The ends were cut back, 7 bases at V and 6 bases at J, with 22 bases in the middle. Germline V gene lookup returns CDR1 ENHRY and CDR2 SYGVKD. This CDR3 comprises 15 residues. CDR3 protein: CAITQGTAERGEQYF. Written as DNA, the CDR3 is TGTGCCATCACCCAAGGGACGGCGGAAAGGGGCGAGCAGTACTTC.

The gene calls are TRBV2 and TRBJ2-4; D is perhaps TRBD2 (5 bases). Germline assignment: CDR1 SNHLY and CDR2 FYNNEI. The CDR3 is 14 residues long. Trimming took 4 bases from V and 4 from J, leaving 11 bases between them. DNA of the CDR3: TGTGCCAGCAGTGTTGTACTAGGGAAAAACATTCAGTACTTC. It specifies CASSVVLGKNIQYF.

Of note for this clone: At one of its ends the junction is not consistent with the germline gene, which may arise from a read error. This rearrangement joins TRBV4-1 to TRBJ2-7; D gene unclear. CDR1 is MGHRA and CDR2 is YSYEKL in the germline V gene. The CDR3 has 13 residues. The DNA for the CDR3 is TGCACCAGCAGCCAAGAAGCTGTCCACGAGCAGTACTTC. Translated: CTSSQEAVHEQYF.

V is TRBV6-5 and J is TRBJ1-2, with D possibly matching TRBD1 (5 bases). This CDR3 comprises 14 residues. Between the trimmed V and J ends, which lost 5 bases and 1 base, there was a span of 11 bases. Germline V gene lookup returns CDR1 MNHEY and CDR2 SVGAGI. The CDR3, as DNA: TGTGCCAGCAGTAGCCTACAGGTTAACTATGGCTACACCTTC. It codes for CASSSLQVNYGYTF.

The rearrangement uses TRBV10-3 and TRBJ2-2; possibly TRBD1 for D (5 bases). The CDR3 has 13 amino acids. Germline assignment: CDR1 ENHRY and CDR2 SYGVKD. V was pared by 10 bases and J by 2 bases, with 11 bases between. CDR3 in DNA: TGTGCCAACTCGGACAAAAACACCGGGGAGCTGTTTTTT. It encodes CANSDKNTGELFF.

The chain carries TRBV7-3 and TRBJ2-7, with D unresolved. Germline V lookup: CDR1 SGHTA, CDR2 FQGTGA. The germline V and J ends were trimmed by 0 bases and 2 bases, with 14 bases remaining between them. The length of the CDR3 is 16 residues. CDR3 region: CASSLTPGNFPYEQYF. As DNA, the CDR3 is TGTGCCAGCAGCTTAACGCCAGGAAATTTCCCCTACGAGCAGTACTTC.

This chain links TRBV18 with TRBJ1-3; D uncertain. The CDR3 loop spans 16 amino acids. The germline V gene encodes CDR1 KGHSH and CDR2 LQKENI. V lost 1 base and J 0 bases, leaving 10 bases between the germline ends. The CDR3 bases are TGTGCCAGCTCACCACGGGCACGGAACTCTGGAAACACCATATATTTT. Translation gives CASSPRARNSGNTIYF.

Remarks on this clone: Here the CDR3 omits its conserved ending phenylalanine or tryptophan, so a read error is the likely source. The rearrangement uses TRBV7-9 and TRBJ1-2; D gene unclear. Germline CDR1 reads SEHNR; CDR2 reads FQNEAQ (reference sequence). This CDR3 has 13 amino acids. V shed 7 bases and J shed 8 bases, with 17 bases lying between them. The CDR3 protein is CASTTDQPGGYTL. The CDR3 coding sequence is TGTGCCAGCACTACCGACCAACCCGGAGGCTACACCCTC.

The chain links TRBV11-2 to TRBJ2-7; 9 bases are shared with TRBD1. Germline trimming cut 5 bases from V and 1 base from J; bases unmatched to any gene: 6. Germline V gene data show CDR1 as SGHAT and CDR2 as FQNNGV. CDR3 size: 15 residues. CDR3 bases: TGTGCCAGCAGCAAGGGACAGGGTATTTCCTACGAGCAGTACTTC. It yields the protein CASSKGQGISYEQYF.

The sample holds one count of this clone. In DNA, the CDR3 is TGTGCCAGCAGCTACGAGCACATTCAGTACTTC. Translation: CASSYEHIQYF. The V call is TRBV7-2, the J call TRBJ2-4; D is uncertain. The CDR3 totals 11 residues. Trimming stripped 4 bases from V and 8 bases from J, with 6 bases between. Germline V gene lookup returns CDR1 SGHTA and CDR2 FQGNSA.